This TCR beta chain was retrieved from a study of T-cell reconstitution after alpha-beta-depleted transplantation in children. Unique molecular identifiers featured in how the TCRbeta library was prepared. MiXCR, run by TCRdb on the PCR reads, gives a single entry per CDR3 protein. The table shows about 980,000 distinct CDR3 sequences, with about 29% occurring only once. From germline, CDR1 is LGHNT and CDR2 FRNRAP. This CDR3 has 13 amino acids. The ends were cut back, 1 base at V and 2 bases at J, with 5 bases in the middle. The TCR sequence derives from a boy younger than two who had a stem cell transplant for SCID, so the T cells may come from the graft donor. Source: PBMCs, mostly from graft donor cells, taken 360 days after TCRalphabeta/CD19-depleted stem cell transplant. V gene TRBV12-5 combines with J gene TRBJ1-1; no reliable D call. The CDR3 DNA follows: TGTGCTAGTGGTTTGGGACTTAACACTGAAGCTTTCTTT. It yields the protein CASGLGLNTEAFF.